This T cell receptor (beta chain) was obtained from a study of sequential checkpoint blockade in melanoma. Study information: Arm A got nivolumab then ipilimumab; arm B the reverse, 1:1. Both treatment sequences were followed by maintenance nivolumab.

This sample's treatment: randomized to nivolumab then ipilimumab (arm A) or the reverse (arm B). Patients had received no earlier DNA-damaging chemotherapy. Live CD3+CD8+ CD19− CD56− cells were sorted from PBMCs. Assay used: immunoSEQ multiplex PCR; TCRdb lists only in-frame clones, some missing. In the table there are 10,000 to 15,000 clones, around 65% of which are singletons. J lost 5 bases, V lost 0 bases, and 7 bases had no gene match. Germline V lookup: CDR1 SGHDN, CDR2 FVKESK. There are 15 residues in the CDR3. Source: CD8+ T cells sorted from blood (inferred from file names), taken from a patient given nivolumab and ipilimumab in sequence. The chain uses TRBV14 and TRBJ2-7; 7 bases are a match to TRBD1. The receptor comes from a human donor with melanoma. The CDR3 bases are TGTGCCAGCAGCCAAGATCTTGAGACAGGGAACGAGCAGTACTTC. This encodes CASSQDLETGNEQYF. Full variable domain (remainder filled in from reference TRBV14 and TRBJ2-7): EAGVTQFPSHSVIEKGQTVTLRCDPISGHDNLYWYRRVMGKEIKFLLHFVKESKQDESGMPNNRFLAERTGGTYSTLKVQPAELEDSGVYFCASSQDLETGNEQYFGPGTRLTVT.